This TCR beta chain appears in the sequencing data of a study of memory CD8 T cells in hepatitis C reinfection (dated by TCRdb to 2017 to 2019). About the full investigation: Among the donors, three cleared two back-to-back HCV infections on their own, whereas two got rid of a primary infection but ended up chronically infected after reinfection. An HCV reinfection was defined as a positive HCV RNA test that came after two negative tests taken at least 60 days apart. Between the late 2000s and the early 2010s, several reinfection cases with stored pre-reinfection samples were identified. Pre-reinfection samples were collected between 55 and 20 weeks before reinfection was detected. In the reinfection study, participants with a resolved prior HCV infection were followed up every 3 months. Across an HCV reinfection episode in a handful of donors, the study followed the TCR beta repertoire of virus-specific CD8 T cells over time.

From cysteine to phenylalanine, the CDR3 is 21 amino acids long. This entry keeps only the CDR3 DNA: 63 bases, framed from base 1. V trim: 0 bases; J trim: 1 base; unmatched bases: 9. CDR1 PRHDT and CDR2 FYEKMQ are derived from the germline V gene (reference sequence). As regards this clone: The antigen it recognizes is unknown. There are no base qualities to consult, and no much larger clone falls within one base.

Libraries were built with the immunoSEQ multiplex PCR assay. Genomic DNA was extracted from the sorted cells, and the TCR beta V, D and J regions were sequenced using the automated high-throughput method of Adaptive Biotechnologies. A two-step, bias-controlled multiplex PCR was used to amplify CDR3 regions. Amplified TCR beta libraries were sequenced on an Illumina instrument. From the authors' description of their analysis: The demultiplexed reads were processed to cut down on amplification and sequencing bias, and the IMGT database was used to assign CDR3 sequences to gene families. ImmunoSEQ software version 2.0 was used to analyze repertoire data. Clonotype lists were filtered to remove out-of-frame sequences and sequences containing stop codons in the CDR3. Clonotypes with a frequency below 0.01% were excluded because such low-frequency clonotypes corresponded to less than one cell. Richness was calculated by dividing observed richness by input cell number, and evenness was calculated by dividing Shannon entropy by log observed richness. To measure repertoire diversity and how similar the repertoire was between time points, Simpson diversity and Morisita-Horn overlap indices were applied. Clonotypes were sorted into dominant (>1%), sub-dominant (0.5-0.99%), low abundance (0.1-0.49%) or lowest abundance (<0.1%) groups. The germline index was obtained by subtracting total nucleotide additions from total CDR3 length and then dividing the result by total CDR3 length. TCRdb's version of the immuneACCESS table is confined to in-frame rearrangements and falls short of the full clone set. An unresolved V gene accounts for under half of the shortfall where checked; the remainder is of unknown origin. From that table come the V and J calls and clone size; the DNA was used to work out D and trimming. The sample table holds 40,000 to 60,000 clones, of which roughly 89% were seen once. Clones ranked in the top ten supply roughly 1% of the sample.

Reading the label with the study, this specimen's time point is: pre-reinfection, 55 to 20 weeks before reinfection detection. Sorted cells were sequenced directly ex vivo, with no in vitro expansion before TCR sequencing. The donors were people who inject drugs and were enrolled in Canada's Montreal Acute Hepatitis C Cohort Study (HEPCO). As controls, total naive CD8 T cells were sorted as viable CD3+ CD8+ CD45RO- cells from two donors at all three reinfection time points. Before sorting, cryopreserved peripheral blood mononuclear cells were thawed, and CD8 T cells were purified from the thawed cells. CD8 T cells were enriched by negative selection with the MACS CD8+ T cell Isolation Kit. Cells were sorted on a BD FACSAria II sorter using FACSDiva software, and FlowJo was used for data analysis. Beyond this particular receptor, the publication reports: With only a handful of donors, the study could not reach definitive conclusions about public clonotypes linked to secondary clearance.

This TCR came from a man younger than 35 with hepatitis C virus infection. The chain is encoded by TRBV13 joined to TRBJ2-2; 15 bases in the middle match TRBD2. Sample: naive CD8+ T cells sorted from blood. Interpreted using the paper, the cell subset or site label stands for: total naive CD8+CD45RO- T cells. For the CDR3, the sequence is CASSLGFGLAGGQENTGELFF. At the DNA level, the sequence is TGTGCCAGCAGCTTAGGCTTTGGACTAGCGGGAGGGCAGGAGAACACCGGGGAGCTGTTTTTT.